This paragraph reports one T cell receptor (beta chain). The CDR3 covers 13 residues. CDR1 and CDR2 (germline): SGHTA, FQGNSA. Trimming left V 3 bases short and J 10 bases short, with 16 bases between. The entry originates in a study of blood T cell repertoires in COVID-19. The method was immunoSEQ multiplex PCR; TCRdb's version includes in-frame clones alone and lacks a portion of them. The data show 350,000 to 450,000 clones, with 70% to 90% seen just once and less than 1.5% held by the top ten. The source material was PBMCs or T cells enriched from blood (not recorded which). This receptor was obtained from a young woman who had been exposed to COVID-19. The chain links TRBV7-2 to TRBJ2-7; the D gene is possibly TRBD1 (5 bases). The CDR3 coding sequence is TGTGCCAGCAGCTTTCAGGGTAAGGCACATCAGTACTTC. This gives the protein CASSFQGKAHQYF. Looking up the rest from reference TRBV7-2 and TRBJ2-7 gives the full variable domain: GAGVSQSPSNKVTEKGKDVELRCDPISGHTALYWYRQSLGQGLEFLIYFQGNSAPDKSGLPSDRFSAERTGGSVSTLTIQRTQQEDSAVYLCASSFQGKAHQYFGPGTRLTVT.